Here is one T cell receptor beta chain with its context. The target antigen is unknown. Looked up from germline, CDR1 is MDHEN and CDR2 is SYDVKM. V lost 3 bases and J lost 4, with 9 bases in between. The CDR3 is made up of 13 amino acids. Overlapping HIV-1 Gag 15-mer peptides at about 1 ug per peptide per mL were used. Sorting selected CD4+ T cells upregulating both CD40 ligand and CD69. Donors had CD4+ T cell counts above 400 cells/uL and were CMV-seropositive. The data derive from a study of persistence of HIV-infected CD4 T cells. Study-wide findings and caveats: TCR oligoclonality correlated with proviral oligoclonality in the same sorted populations.

Sequencing used immunoSEQ version 4 in survey mode. Sequencing was performed with immunoSEQ multiplex PCR; in TCRdb, only in-frame clones are kept and a portion is missing. The sample includes about 32,000 clones, roughly 70% of them seen just once. Specimen: CD4+ T cells sorted from PBMCs after approximately 19-hour stimulation, collected from a patient who received antiretroviral therapy. The clonotype was recovered from an adult man with HIV who was CMV-seropositive. V gene TRBV28 combines with J gene TRBJ1-2; a weak D match, TRBD1 (5 bases). The CDR3 nucleotides read TGTGCCAGCAGTTTCGACAGACTCTATGGCTACACCTTC. This codes for CASSFDRLYGYTF.